This entry lists 10 T cell receptor beta chains sequenced from one sample in a study of PD-1 blockade in classical Hodgkin lymphoma (dated by TCRdb to the early 2020s). The library was obtained by the immunoSEQ multiplex PCR assay. TCRdb carries this immuneACCESS record with in-frame sequences only. Its versions omit some clonotypes, under half of them owing to an unresolved V gene in the studies checked, with the rest unexplained. Counted in this sample were 50,000 or so clones; roughly 90% of them appeared once. The leading ten clones occupy over 11% of the sample. The sample's time point, from its label and the paper: cycle 4 day 1 (C4D1), after 5 to 7 weeks of nivolumab. Every trial patient had relapsed following autologous stem cell transplantation, and prior brentuximab vedotin exposure was what differed among cohorts A, B and C. Sequenced here: peripheral blood mononuclear cells (PBMCs), sampled before the fourth cycle of nivolumab. Receptors were obtained from a human donor with classical Hodgkin lymphoma.

The J gene is TRBJ1-2, the V gene TRBV11-3; 9 bases map to TRBD1. Per the germline V gene, CDR1 is SGHNT and CDR2 is YENEEA. This CDR3 has 16 amino acids. Trimming at V came to 6 bases and at J to 3 bases, leaving 11 bases not matched to a gene. Written as DNA, the CDR3 is TGTGCCAGCAGGAAAGGACAGGGGATGAAGGACTATGGCTACACCTTC. Residues: CASRKGQGMKDYGYTF.

V and J are TRBV7-3 and TRBJ2-7; 7 nucleotides agree with TRBD2. Losses at the gene ends were 5 bases for V and 6 bases for J; bases not matched to a gene: 7. CDR3 length: 13 residues. Per germline, CDR1 SGHTA and CDR2 FQGTGA. The CDR3 bases are TGTGCCAGCAGCCCCACTAGCGTGGGCGAGCAGTACTTC. The encoded protein is CASSPTSVGEQYF.

The V and J genes are TRBV9 and TRBJ2-1; 9 bases fit TRBD2. The CDR3 length is 16 residues. With V trimmed by 0 bases and J by 2 bases, 3 bases remained unmatched. Germline CDR1 reads SGDLS; CDR2 reads YYNGEE. Written as DNA, the CDR3 is TGTGCCAGCAGCGTAGCCAGGACTAGCGCCTACAATGAGCAGTTCTTC. This gives the protein CASSVARTSAYNEQFF.

This clone occurred once. The chain has TRBV6-5 and TRBJ1-1; D perhaps matches TRBD1 (6 bases). The CDR3 contains 11 residues. The V gene lost 6 bases and the J gene lost 8 bases, with 10 bases spanning the gap. CDR1 and CDR2 from the germline V gene are MNHEY and SVGAGI. Written as DNA, the CDR3 is TGTGCCAGCAGACGACAGGAAGAAGCTTTCTTT. It is translated as CASRRQEEAFF.

This clone was recorded once. The chain recombines TRBV7-8 with TRBJ2-1; D is perhaps TRBD1 or TRBD2 (6 bases each). Germline lookup yields CDR1 SGHVS and CDR2 FQNEAQ. The CDR3 runs to 14 residues. V dropped 5 bases and J dropped 3 bases, with 11 bases sitting between them. CDR3 residues: CASSLGGYYNEQFF. The CDR3 region has the DNA TGTGCCAGCAGCCTAGGGGGGTACTACAATGAGCAGTTCTTC.

The chain combines TRBV5-1 with TRBJ2-5; D not certain. The CDR3 is 13 amino acids. Between the trimmed V and J ends, which lost 4 bases and 2 bases, there was a span of 9 bases. Germline lookup yields CDR1 SGHRS and CDR2 YFSETQ. CDR3 nucleotides: TGCGCCAGCAGCCGGACGGTACAAGAGACCCAGTACTTC. It yields the protein CASSRTVQETQYF.

The chain is built from TRBV18 and TRBJ2-7; possible D gene TRBD1, 5 bases. CDR3 length equals 13 residues. V lost 4 bases and J lost 4, with 11 bases in between. The germline gives CDR1 KGHSH, CDR2 LQKENI. The CDR3 loop is CASSLDSFYEQYF. In DNA, the CDR3 is TGTGCCAGCTCACTCGACAGTTTTTACGAGCAGTACTTC.

The chain links TRBV7-9 to TRBJ1-5; 8 positions agree with TRBD1. The V segment lost 1 base and the J segment 4 bases; nucleotides outside the gene matches: 3. The CDR3 loop spans 15 amino acids. Germline assignment: CDR1 SEHNR and CDR2 FQNEAQ (reference sequence). The CDR3 coding sequence is TGTGCCAGCAGCTTAGGGACAGGGTATAATCAGCCCCAGCATTTT. This gives the protein CASSLGTGYNQPQHF.

This chain links TRBV11-2 with TRBJ2-1; D might be TRBD2 (5 bases). The V and J ends lost 3 bases and 8 bases respectively, with 8 bases between them. In germline, CDR1 is SGHAT, CDR2 FQNNGV. The CDR3 is 12 residues long. In nucleotides, the CDR3 is TGTGCCAGCAGCTTTTCCGGGGATGAGCAGTTCTTC. Encoded protein: CASSFSGDEQFF.

The chain couples TRBV6-4 to TRBJ2-1, with 9 positions matching TRBD2. Germline loops: CDR1 MRHNA, CDR2 SNTAGT. V was pared by 0 bases and J by 3 bases, with 0 bases of the junction left unmatched. The CDR3 totals 15 residues. The CDR3 nucleotides are TGTGCCAGCAGTGACTCTAGCGGGAGCTACAATGAGCAGTTCTTC. As protein: CASSDSSGSYNEQFF.